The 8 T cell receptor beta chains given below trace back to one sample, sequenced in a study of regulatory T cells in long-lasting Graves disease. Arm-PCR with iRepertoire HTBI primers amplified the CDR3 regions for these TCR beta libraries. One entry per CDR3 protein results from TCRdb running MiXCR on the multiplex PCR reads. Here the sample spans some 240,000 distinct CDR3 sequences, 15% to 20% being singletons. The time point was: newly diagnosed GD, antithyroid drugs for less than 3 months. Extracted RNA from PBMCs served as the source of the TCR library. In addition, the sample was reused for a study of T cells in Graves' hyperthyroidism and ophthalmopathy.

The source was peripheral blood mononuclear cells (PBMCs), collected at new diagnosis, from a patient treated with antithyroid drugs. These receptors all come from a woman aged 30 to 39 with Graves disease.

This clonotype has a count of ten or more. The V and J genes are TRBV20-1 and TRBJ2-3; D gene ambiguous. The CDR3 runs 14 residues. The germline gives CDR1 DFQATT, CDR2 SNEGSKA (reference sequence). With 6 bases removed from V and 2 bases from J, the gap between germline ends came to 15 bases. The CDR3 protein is CSASFSSPTDTQYF. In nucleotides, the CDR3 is TGCAGTGCCTCGTTCAGCTCCCCCACAGATACGCAGTATTTT.

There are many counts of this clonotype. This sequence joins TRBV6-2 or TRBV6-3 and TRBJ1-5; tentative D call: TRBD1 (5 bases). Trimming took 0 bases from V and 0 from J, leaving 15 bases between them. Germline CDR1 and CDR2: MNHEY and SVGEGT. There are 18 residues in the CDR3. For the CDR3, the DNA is TGTGCCAGCAGTTACTCGAGGTCAGGGTTCATTAGCAATCAGCCCCAGCATTTT. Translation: CASSYSRSGFISNQPQHF.

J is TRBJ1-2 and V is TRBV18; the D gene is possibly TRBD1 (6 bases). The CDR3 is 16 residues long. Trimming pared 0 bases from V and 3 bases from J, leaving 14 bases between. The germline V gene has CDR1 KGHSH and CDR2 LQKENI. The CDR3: CASSPPPTGAHYGYTF. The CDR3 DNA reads TGTGCCAGCTCACCACCCCCTACGGGGGCCCACTATGGCTACACCTTC. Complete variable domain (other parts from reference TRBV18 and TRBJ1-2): NAGVMQNPRHLVRRRGQEARLRCSPMKGHSHVYWYRQLPEEGLKFMVYLQKENIIDESGMPKERFSAEFPKEGPSILRIQQVVRGDSAAYFCASSPPPTGAHYGYTFGSGTRLTVV.

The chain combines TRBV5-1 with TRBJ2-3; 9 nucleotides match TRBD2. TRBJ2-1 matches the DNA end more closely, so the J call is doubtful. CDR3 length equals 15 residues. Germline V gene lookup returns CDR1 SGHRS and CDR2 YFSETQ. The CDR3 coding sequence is TGCGCCAGCAGCCGCCTGGCTAGCGGGAAAAATGAGCAGTTCTTC. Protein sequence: CASSRLASGKNEQFF.

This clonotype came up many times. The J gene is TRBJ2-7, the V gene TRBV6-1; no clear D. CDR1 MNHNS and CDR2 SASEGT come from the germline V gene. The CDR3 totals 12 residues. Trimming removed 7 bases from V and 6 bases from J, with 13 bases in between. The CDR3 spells CASKGYGSEQYF. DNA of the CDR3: TGTGCCAGCAAAGGATACGGATCCGAGCAGTACTTC.

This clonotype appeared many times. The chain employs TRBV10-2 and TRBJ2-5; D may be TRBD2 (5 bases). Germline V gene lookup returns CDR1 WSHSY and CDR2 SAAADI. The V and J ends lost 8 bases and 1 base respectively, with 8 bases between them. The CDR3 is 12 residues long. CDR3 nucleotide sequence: TGCGCCAGCCTGGGGAGCCAAGAGACCCAGTACTTC. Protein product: CASLGSQETQYF.

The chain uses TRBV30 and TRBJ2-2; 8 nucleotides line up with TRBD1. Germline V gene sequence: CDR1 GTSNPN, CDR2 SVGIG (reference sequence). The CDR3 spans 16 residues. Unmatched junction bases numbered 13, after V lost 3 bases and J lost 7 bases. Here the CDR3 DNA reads TGTGCCTGGAGGGGGGGCAGGGGGCGCGTAGGCGGGGAGCTGTTTTTT. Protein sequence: CAWRGGRGRVGGELFF.

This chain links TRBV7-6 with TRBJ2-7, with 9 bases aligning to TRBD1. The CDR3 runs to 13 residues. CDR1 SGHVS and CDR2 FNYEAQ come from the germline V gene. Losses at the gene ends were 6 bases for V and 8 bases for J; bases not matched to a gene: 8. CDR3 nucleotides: TGTGCCAGCAGTAGCACAGGGGGCAACCAGCAGTACTTC. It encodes CASSSTGGNQQYF. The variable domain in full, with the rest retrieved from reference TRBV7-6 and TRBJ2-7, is GAGVSQSPRYKVTKRGQDVALRCDPISGHVSLYWYRQALGQGPEFLTYFNYEAQQDKSGLPNDRFSAERPEGSISTLTIQRTEQRDSAMYRCASSSTGGNQQYFGPGTRLTVT.